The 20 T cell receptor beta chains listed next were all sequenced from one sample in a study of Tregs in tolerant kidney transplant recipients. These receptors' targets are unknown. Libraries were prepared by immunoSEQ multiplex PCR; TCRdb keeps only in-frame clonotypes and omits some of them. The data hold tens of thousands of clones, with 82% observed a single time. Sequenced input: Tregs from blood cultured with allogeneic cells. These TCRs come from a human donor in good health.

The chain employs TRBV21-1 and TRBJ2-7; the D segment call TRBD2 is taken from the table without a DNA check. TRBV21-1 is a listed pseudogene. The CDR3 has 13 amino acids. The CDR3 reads CASRSWSNYEQYF. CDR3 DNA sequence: TGTGCCAGCAGGAGTTGGAGTAACTACGAGCAGTACTTC.

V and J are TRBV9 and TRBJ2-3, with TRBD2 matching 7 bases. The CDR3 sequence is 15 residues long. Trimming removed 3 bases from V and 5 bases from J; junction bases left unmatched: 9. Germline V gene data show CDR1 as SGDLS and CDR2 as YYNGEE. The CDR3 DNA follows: TGTGCCAGCAGCGCGATAGCGGGTTTCGGAGATACGCAGTATTTT. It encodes CASSAIAGFGDTQYF. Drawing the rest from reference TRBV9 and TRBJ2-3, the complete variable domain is DSGVTQTPKHLITATGQRVTLRCSPRSGDLSVYWYQQSLDQGLQFLIQYYNGEERAKGNILERFSAQQFPDLHSELNLSSLELGDSALYFCASSAIAGFGDTQYFGPGTRLTVL.

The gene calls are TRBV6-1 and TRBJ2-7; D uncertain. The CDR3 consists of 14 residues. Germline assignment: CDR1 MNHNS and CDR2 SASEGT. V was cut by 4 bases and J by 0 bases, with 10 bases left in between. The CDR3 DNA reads TGTGCCAGCAGTGGTCCACAGACCTCCTACGAGCAGTACTTC. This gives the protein CASSGPQTSYEQYF.

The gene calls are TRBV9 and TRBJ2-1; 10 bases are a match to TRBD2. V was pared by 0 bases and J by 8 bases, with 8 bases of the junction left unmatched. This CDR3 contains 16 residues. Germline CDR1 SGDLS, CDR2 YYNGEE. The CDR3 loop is CASSVALAGDTDEQFF. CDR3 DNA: TGTGCCAGCAGCGTAGCCCTAGCGGGAGATACCGATGAGCAGTTCTTC. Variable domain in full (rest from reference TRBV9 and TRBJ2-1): DSGVTQTPKHLITATGQRVTLRCSPRSGDLSVYWYQQSLDQGLQFLIQYYNGEERAKGNILERFSAQQFPDLHSELNLSSLELGDSALYFCASSVALAGDTDEQFFGPGTRLTVL.

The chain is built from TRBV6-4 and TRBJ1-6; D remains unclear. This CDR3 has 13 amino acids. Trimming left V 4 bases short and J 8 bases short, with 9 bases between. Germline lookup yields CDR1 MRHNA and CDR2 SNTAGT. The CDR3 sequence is CASSVHPDSPLHF. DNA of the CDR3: TGTGCCAGCAGTGTACACCCGGATTCACCCCTCCACTTT.

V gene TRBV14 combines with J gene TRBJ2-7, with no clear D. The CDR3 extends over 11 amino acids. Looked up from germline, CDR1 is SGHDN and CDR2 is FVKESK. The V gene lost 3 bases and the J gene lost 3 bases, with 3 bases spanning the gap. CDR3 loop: CASSQYYEQYF. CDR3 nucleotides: TGTGCCAGCAGCCAGTACTACGAGCAGTACTTC.

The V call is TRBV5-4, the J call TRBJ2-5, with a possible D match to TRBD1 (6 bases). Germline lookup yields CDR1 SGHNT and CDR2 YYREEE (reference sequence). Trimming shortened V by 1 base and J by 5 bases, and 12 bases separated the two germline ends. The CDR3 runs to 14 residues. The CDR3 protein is CASSLYNREETQYF. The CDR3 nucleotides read TGTGCCAGCAGCTTGTACAACAGGGAGGAGACCCAGTACTTC.

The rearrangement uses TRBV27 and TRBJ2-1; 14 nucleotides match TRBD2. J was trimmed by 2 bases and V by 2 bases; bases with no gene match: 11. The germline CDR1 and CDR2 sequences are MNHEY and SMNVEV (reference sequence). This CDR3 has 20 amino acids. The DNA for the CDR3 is TGTGCCAGCAGTTTAGGCATCGGACTAGCGGGGGGTGGGACCTACAATGAGCAGTTCTTC. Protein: CASSLGIGLAGGGTYNEQFF.

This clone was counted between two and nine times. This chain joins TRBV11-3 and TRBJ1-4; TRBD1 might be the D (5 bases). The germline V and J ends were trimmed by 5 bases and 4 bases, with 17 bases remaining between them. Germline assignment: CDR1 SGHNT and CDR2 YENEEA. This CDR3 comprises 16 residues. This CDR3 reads CASSPSHRTRNEKLFF. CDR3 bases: TGTGCCAGCAGCCCGTCACACAGGACCCGTAATGAAAAACTGTTTTTT. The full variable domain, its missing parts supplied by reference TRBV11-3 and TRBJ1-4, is EAGVVQSPRYKIIEKKQPVAFWCNPISGHNTLYWYLQNLGQGPELLIRYENEEAVDDSQLPKDRFSAERLKGVDSTLKIQPAELGDSAVYLCASSPSHRTRNEKLFFGSGTQLSVL.

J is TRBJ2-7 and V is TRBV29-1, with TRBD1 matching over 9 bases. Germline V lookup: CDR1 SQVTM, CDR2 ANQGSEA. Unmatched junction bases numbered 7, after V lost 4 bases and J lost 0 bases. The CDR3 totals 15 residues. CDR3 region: CSVAWLTGGSYEQYF. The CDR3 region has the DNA TGCAGCGTTGCTTGGTTGACAGGGGGCTCCTACGAGCAGTACTTC.

This CDR3 is CASSSQFRDRYEQYF. The CDR3 DNA is TGTGCCAGCAGTAGCCAGTTTCGTGACCGCTACGAGCAGTACTTC. This chain uses TRBV6-1 with TRBJ2-7; D is ambiguous. Trimming took 5 bases from V and 3 from J, leaving 17 bases between them. CDR3 length: 15 amino acids. Germline CDR1 MNHNS, CDR2 SASEGT.

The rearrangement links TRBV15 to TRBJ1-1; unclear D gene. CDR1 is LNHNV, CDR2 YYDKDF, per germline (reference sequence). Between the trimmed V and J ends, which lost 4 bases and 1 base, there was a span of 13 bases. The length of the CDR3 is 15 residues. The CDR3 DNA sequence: TGTGCCACCAGCACACGAGCTGAGGGGAACACTGAAGCTTTCTTT. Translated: CATSTRAEGNTEAFF. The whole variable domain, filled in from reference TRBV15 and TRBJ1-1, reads DAMVIQNPRYQVTQFGKPVTLSCSQTLNHNVMYWYQQKSSQAPKLLFHYYDKDFNNEADTPDNFQSRRPNTSFCFLDIRSPGLGDTAMYLCATSTRAEGNTEAFFGQGTRLTVV.

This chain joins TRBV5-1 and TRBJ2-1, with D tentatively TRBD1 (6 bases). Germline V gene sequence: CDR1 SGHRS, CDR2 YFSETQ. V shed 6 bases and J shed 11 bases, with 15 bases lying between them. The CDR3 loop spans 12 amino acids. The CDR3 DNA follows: TGCGCCAGCACCGCCGACAGGACAAAGCAGTTCTTC. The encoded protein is CASTADRTKQFF.

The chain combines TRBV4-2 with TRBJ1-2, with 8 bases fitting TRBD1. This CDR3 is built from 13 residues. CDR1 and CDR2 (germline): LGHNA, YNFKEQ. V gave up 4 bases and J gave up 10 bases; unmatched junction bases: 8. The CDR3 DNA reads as TGTGCCAGCAGCCGGACAGGGAATTTTGCCTACACCTTC. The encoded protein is CASSRTGNFAYTF.

The chain's CDR3 is CASPEGATDPIYFYGYTF. As DNA, the CDR3 is TGTGCCAGTCCTGAGGGGGCGACAGACCCCATTTATTTCTATGGCTACACCTTC. V is TRBV19 and J is TRBJ1-2; 7 bases align to TRBD1. The germline gives CDR1 LNHDA, CDR2 SQIVND (reference sequence). The CDR3 is 18 residues long. The V segment lost 8 bases and the J segment 4 bases; nucleotides outside the gene matches: 22.

The CDR3 is CASSPGLVWGYEQYF. The CDR3 nucleotides read TGTGCCAGCAGCCCGGGACTAGTTTGGGGCTACGAGCAGTACTTC. The chain carries TRBV11-3 and TRBJ2-7; 8 bases are shared with TRBD2. The CDR3 consists of 15 residues. Germline V gene lookup returns CDR1 SGHNT and CDR2 YENEEA. After removal of 5 bases from V and 3 bases from J, the junction contained 9 bases not matched to a gene.

CDR3 DNA sequence: TGTGCCAGCAGTTTAGGATACGGCTACACCTTC. Protein: CASSLGYGYTF. The chain links TRBV6-6 to TRBJ1-2; no clear D gene. V was shortened by 4 bases and J by 8 bases, with 8 bases between the two germline ends. The CDR3 totals 11 residues. CDR1 is MNHNY and CDR2 is SVGAGI in the germline V gene (reference sequence).

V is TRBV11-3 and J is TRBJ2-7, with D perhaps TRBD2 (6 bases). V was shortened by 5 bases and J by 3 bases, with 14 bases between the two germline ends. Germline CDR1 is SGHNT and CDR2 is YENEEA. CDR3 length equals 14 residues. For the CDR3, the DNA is TGTGCCAGCAGCCCGCTCGGAGGGCGCTACGAGCAGTACTTC. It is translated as CASSPLGGRYEQYF.

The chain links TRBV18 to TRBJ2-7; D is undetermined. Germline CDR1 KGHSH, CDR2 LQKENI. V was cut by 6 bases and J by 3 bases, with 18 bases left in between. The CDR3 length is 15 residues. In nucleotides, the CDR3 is TGTGCCAGCTCTCGAGAGCCTAATTCGGTCTACGAGCAGTACTTC. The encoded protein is CASSREPNSVYEQYF.

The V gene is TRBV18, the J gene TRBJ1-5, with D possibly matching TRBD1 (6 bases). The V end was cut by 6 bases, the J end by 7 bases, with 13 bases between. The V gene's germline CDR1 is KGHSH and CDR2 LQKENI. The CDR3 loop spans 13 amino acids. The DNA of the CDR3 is TGTGCCAGCTCCCGACAGGACAACCAGCCCCAGCATTTT. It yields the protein CASSRQDNQPQHF.